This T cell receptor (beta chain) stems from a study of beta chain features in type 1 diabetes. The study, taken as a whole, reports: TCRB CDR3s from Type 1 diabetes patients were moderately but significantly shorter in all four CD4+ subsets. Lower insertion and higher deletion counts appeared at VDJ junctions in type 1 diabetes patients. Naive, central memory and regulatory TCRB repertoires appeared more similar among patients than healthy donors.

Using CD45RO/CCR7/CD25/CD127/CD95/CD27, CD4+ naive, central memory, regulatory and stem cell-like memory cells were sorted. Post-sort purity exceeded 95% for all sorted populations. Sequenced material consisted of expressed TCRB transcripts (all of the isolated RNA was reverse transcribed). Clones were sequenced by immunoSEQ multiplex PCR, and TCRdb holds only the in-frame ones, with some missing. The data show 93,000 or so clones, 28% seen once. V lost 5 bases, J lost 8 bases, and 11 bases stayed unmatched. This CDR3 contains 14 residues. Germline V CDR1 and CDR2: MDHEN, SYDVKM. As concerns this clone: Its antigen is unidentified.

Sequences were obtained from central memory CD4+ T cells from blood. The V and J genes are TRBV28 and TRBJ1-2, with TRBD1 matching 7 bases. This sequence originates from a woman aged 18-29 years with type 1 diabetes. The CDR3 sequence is CASSTPTGRGGYTF. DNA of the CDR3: TGTGCCAGCAGTACACCGACAGGGCGTGGGGGCTACACCTTC.